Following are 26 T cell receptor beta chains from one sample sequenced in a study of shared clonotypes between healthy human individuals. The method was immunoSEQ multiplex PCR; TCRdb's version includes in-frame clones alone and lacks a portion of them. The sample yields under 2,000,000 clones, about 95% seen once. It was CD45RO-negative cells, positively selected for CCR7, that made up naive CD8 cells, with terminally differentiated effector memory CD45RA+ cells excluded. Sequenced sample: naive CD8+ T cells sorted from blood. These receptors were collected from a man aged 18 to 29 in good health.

This chain's CDR3 is CASSETYNEQFF. Here the CDR3 DNA reads TGTGCCAGCAGTGAGACCTACAATGAGCAGTTCTTC. V gene TRBV6-6 combines with J gene TRBJ2-1; D gene unclear. Trimming took 5 bases from V and 2 from J, leaving 4 bases between them. Germline V gene lookup returns CDR1 MNHNY and CDR2 SVGAGI (reference sequence). The CDR3 contains 12 residues.

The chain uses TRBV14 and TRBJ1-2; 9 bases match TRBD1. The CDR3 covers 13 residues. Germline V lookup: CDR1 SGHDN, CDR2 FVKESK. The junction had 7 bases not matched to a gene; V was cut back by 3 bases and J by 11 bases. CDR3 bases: TGTGCCAGCAGCCAGACCGGGACAGGGCCGTACACCTTC. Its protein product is CASSQTGTGPYTF.

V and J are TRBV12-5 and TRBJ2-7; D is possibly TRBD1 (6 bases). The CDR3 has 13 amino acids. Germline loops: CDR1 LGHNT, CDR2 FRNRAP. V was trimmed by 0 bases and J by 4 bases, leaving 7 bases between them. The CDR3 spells CASGLVRGYEQYF. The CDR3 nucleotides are TGTGCTAGTGGTTTGGTTAGGGGGTACGAGCAGTACTTC.

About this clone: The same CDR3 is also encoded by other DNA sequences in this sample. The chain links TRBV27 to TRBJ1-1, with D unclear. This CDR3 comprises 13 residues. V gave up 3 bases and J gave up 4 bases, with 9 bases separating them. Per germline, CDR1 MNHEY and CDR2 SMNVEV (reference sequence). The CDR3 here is CASSFGVGTEAFF. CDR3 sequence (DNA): TGTGCCAGCAGTTTCGGGGTGGGCACTGAAGCTTTCTTT.

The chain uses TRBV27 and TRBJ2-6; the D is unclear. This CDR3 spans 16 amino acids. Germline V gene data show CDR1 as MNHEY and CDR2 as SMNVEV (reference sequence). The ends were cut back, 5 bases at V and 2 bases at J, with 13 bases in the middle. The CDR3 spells CASSQMALAGANVLTF. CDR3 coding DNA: TGTGCCAGCAGTCAGATGGCTCTGGCTGGGGCCAACGTCCTGACTTTC.

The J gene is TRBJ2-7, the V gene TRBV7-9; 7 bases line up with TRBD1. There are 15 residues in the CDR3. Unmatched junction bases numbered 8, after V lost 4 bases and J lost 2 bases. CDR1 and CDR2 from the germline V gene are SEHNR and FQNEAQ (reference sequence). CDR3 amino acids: CASSWIGQAAYEQYF. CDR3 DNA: TGTGCCAGCAGCTGGATCGGACAGGCGGCCTACGAGCAGTACTTC. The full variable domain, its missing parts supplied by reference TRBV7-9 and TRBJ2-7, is DTGVSQNPRHKITKRGQNVTFRCDPISEHNRLYWYRQTLGQGPEFLTYFQNEAQLEKSRLLSDRFSAERPKGSFSTLEIQRTEQGDSAMYLCASSWIGQAAYEQYFGPGTRLTVT.

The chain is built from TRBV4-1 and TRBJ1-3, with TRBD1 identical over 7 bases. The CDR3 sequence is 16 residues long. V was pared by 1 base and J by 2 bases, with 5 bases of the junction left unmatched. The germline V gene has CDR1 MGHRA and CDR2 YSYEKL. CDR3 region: CASSQARGGTGNTIYF. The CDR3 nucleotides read TGCGCCAGCAGCCAAGCCAGGGGGGGGACTGGAAACACCATATATTTT.

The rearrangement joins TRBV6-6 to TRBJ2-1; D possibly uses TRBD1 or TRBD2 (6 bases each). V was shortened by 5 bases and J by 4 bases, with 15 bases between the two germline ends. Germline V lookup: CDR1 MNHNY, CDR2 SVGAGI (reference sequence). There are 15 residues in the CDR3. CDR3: CASSPLGGSYNEQFF. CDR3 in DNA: TGTGCCAGCAGTCCCCTAGGGGGGAGTTACAATGAGCAGTTCTTC.

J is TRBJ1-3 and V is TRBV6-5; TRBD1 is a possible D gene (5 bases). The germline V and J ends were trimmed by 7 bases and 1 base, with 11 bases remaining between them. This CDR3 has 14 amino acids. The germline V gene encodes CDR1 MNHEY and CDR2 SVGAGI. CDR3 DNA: TGTGCCAGCACTGACGGGGGTTCTGGAAACACCATATATTTT. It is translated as CASTDGGSGNTIYF.

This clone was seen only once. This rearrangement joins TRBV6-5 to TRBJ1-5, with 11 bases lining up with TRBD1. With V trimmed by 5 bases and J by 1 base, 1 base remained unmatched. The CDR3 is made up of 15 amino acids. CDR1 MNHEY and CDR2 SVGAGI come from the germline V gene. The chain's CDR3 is CASSGQGASNQPQHF. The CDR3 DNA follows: TGTGCCAGCAGTGGACAGGGGGCGAGCAATCAGCCCCAGCATTTT.

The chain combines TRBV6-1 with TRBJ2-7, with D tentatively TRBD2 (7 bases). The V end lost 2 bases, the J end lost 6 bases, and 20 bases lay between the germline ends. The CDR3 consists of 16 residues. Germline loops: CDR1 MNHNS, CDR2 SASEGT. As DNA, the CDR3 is TGTGCCAGCAGTGAATTCCTGACAGGCGAGCGGGGCGAGCAGTACTTC. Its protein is CASSEFLTGERGEQYF.

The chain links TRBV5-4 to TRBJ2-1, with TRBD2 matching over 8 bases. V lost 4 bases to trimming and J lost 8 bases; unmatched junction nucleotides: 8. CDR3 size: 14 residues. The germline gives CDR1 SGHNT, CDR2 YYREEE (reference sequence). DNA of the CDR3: TGTGCCAGCAGCCCCGGGACTAGTTTCCATGAGCAGTTCTTC. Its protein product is CASSPGTSFHEQFF.

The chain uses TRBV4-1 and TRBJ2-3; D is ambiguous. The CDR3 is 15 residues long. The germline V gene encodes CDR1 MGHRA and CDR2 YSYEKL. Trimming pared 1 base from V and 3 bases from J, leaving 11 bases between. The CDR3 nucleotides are TGCGCCAGCAGCCAAGTCGTGGGCCTAACAGATACGCAGTATTTT. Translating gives CASSQVVGLTDTQYF.

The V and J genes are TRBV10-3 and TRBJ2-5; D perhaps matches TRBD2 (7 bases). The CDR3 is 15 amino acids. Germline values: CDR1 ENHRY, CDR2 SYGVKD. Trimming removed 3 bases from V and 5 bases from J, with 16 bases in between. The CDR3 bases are TGTGCCATCAGTGACTCTCCGGGGGGCGGGGAGACCCAGTACTTC. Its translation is CAISDSPGGGETQYF.

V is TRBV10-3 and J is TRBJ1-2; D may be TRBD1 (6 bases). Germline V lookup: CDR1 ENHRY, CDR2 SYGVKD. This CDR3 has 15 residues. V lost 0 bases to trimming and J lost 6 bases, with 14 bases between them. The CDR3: CAISESNSGADGYTF. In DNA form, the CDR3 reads TGTGCCATCAGTGAGTCGAATTCGGGGGCTGATGGCTACACCTTC.

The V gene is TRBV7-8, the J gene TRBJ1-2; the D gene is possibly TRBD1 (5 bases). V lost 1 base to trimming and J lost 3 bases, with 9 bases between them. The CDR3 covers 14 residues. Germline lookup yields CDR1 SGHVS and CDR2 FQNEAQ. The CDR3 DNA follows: TGTGCCAGCAGCTTAGTCGGGGGGTACTATGGCTACACCTTC. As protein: CASSLVGGYYGYTF. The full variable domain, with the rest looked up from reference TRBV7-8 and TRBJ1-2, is GAGVSQSPRYKVAKRGQDVALRCDPISGHVSLFWYQQALGQGPEFLTYFQNEAQLDKSGLPSDRFFAERPEGSVSTLKIQRTQQEDSAVYLCASSLVGGYYGYTFGSGTRLTVV.

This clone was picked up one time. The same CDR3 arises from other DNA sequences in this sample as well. CDR3 DNA: TGCGCCAGCAGCCAACCGTACCAAGAGACCCAGTACTTC. Translating gives CASSQPYQETQYF. The J gene is TRBJ2-5, the V gene TRBV4-1, with no clear D. The V end was cut by 2 bases, the J end by 0 bases, with 4 bases between. The CDR3 is made up of 13 amino acids. The germline V gene has CDR1 MGHRA and CDR2 YSYEKL.

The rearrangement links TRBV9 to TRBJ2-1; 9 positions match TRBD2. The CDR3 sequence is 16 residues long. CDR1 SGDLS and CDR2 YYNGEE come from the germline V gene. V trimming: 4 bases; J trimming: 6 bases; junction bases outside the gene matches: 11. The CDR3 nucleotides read TGTGCCAGCAGCTACAGCTCGACTAGCGGAACCAATGAGCAGTTCTTC. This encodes CASSYSSTSGTNEQFF. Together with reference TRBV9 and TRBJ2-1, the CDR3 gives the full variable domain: DSGVTQTPKHLITATGQRVTLRCSPRSGDLSVYWYQQSLDQGLQFLIQYYNGEERAKGNILERFSAQQFPDLHSELNLSSLELGDSALYFCASSYSSTSGTNEQFFGPGTRLTVL.

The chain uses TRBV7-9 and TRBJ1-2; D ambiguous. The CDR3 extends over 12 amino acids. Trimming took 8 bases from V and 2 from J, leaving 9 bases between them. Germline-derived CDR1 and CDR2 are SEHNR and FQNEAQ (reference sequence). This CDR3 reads CASVVLNYGYTF. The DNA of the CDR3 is TGTGCCAGCGTAGTACTCAACTATGGCTACACCTTC.

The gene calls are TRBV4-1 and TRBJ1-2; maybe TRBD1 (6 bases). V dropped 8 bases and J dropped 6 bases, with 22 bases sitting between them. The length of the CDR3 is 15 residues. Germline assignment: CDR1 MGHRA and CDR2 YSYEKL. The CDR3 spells CASARTTGNPDGYTF. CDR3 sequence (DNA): TGCGCCAGCGCCCGAACGACAGGTAATCCAGATGGCTACACCTTC.

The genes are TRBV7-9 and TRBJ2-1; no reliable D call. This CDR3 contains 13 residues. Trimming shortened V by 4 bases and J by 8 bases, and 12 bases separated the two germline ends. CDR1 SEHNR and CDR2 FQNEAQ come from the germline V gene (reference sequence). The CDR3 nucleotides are TGTGCCAGCAGCTCGGACCCTTTCGATGAGCAGTTCTTC. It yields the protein CASSSDPFDEQFF.

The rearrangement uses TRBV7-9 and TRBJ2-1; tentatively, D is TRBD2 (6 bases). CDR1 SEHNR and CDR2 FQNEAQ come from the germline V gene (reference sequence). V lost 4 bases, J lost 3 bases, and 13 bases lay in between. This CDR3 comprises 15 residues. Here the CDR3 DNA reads TGTGCCAGCAGCTCGGGATTTAGCGGCTACAATGAGCAGTTCTTC. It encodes CASSSGFSGYNEQFF.

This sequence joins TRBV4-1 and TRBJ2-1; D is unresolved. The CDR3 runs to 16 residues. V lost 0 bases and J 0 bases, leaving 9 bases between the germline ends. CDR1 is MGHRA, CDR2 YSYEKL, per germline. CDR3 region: CASSQEQLSSYNEQFF. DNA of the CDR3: TGCGCCAGCAGCCAAGAACAACTGAGCTCCTACAATGAGCAGTTCTTC.

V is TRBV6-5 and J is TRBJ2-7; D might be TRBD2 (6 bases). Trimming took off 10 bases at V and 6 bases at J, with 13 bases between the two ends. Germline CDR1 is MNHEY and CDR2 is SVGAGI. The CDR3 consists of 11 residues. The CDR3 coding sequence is TGTGCCACCCGACGCGGGGCCGAGCAGTACTTC. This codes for CATRRGAEQYF.

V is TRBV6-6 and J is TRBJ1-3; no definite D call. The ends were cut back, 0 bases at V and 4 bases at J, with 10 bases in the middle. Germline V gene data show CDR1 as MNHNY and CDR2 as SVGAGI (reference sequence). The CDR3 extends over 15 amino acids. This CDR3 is CASSYSGGPGNTIYF. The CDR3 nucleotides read TGTGCCAGCAGTTACTCAGGAGGGCCGGGAAACACCATATATTTT.

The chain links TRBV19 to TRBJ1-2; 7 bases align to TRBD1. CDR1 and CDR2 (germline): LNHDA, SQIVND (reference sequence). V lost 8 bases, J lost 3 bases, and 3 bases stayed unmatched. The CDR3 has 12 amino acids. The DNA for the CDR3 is TGTGCCAGTGAGGGGGCGGACTATGGCTACACCTTC. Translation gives CASEGADYGYTF.